This TCR beta chain was observed in a study of shared clonotypes between healthy human individuals. Every one of the donors was a Caucasian adult that lived in Nashville, Tennessee. Per the original methods: ImmunoSEQ only sent back junction sequences with no quality scores, so filtering was done differently. Sequencing was performed with immunoSEQ multiplex PCR; in TCRdb, only in-frame clones are kept and a portion is missing. That table supplies the V and J calls and clone size; D and trimming were determined from the DNA. The sample lists some 2,000,000 clones, roughly 96% occurring once. Unmatched junction bases numbered 13, after V lost 5 bases and J lost 3 bases. This CDR3 comprises 17 residues. Germline-derived CDR1 and CDR2 are SGHAT and FQNNGV.

This sequence was found in a man aged 18 to 29 in good health. The sample taken for sequencing was naive CD4+ T cells sorted from blood. The sample's subset: CD45RA+ positively selected. This chain connects TRBV11-2 to TRBJ2-1; 7 bases are a match to TRBD2. For the CDR3, the DNA is TGTGCCAGCAGCGAAGATCTGGCAGCGGGGAGCTACAATGAGCAGTTCTTC. This translates into CASSEDLAAGSYNEQFF.